The 9 T cell receptor beta chains listed next were all sequenced from one sample in a study of identical twins. TCRdb itself ran the 5' RACE reads through MiXCR, one entry per CDR3 protein. The repertoire holds 1.5 million to 2 million distinct CDR3 sequences, about 31% seen once, with less than 0.35% in the top ten. Sequencing used cord blood. The receptors originated from a newborn girl in good health.

The rearrangement links TRBV27 to TRBJ2-7; D is unclear. CDR3 length: 13 amino acids. V was cut by 2 bases and J by 5 bases, with 10 bases left in between. The germline V gene has CDR1 MNHEY and CDR2 SMNVEV (reference sequence). The CDR3 protein is CASSLGWRNEQYF. CDR3 DNA sequence: TGTGCCAGCAGTTTAGGGTGGCGGAACGAGCAGTACTTC.

The rearrangement joins TRBV5-5 to TRBJ2-7; possibly TRBD2 for D (6 bases). Germline-derived CDR1 and CDR2 are SGHKS and YYEKEE (reference sequence). This CDR3 region has 15 residues. The V and J ends lost 3 bases and 3 bases respectively, with 16 bases between them. The CDR3 DNA follows: TGTGCCAGCAGCTATTCCGGGACTGTAGTCTACGAGCAGTACTTC. This codes for CASSYSGTVVYEQYF.

This clonotype showed up many times. V is TRBV3-1 and J is TRBJ2-7; possibly TRBD2 for D (6 bases). CDR1 and CDR2 (germline): LGHDT, YNNKEL (reference sequence). CDR3 length: 15 residues. The V end was cut by 8 bases, the J end by 3 bases, with 20 bases between. The CDR3, as DNA: TGTGCCAGCGGAGAAAGCGGGTGGGACCTCTACGAGCAGTACTTC. Its protein is CASGESGWDLYEQYF.

The chain employs TRBV5-1 and TRBJ2-7; D gene uncertain. Trimming removed 2 bases from V and 7 bases from J, with 13 bases in between. The CDR3 consists of 13 residues. The germline V gene has CDR1 SGHRS and CDR2 YFSETQ. CDR3 sequence (DNA): TGCGCCAGCAGCTTTTTCGGGCCGTGGGAGCAGTACTTC. It codes for CASSFFGPWEQYF.

V gene TRBV20-1 combines with J gene TRBJ1-1, with TRBD1 matching 9 bases. The CDR3 consists of 13 residues. J lost 10 bases, V lost 0 bases, and 6 bases had no gene match. Looked up from germline, CDR1 is DFQATT and CDR2 is SNEGSKA (reference sequence). CDR3 loop: CSAREWGQGAAFF. CDR3 DNA: TGCAGTGCTAGAGAGTGGGGACAGGGTGCAGCTTTCTTT.

This clonotype was counted between two and nine times. The chain combines TRBV10-2 with TRBJ2-7; a possible D gene is TRBD2 (6 bases). Germline lookup yields CDR1 WSHSY and CDR2 SAAADI. CDR3 length: 14 amino acids. V shed 2 bases and J shed 0 bases, with 8 bases lying between them. CDR3 DNA: TGCGCCAGCAGTGAGGTGCGGGGCTCCTACGAGCAGTACTTC. Translation gives CASSEVRGSYEQYF.

This clonotype was counted between two and nine times. The J gene is TRBJ2-1, the V gene TRBV4-1; the D is unclear. V was pared by 3 bases and J by 6 bases, with 9 bases between. Germline-derived CDR1 and CDR2 are MGHRA and YSYEKL. This CDR3 is 13 amino acids long. CDR3 in amino acids: CASSHAFSNEQFF. The CDR3 nucleotides are TGCGCCAGCAGCCATGCTTTTAGCAATGAGCAGTTCTTC.

The CDR3 DNA reads TGTGCCAGCAGGTACGGGAGCAATGAGCAGTACTTC. Its protein product is CASRYGSNEQYF. This rearrangement joins TRBV7-9 to TRBJ2-7; tentative D call: TRBD2 (6 bases). The ends were cut back, 6 bases at V and 7 bases at J, with 13 bases in the middle. The CDR3 totals 12 residues. Germline CDR1 SEHNR, CDR2 FQNEAQ (reference sequence).

The chain carries TRBV12-5 and TRBJ2-2; 10 bases agree with TRBD2. Germline V gene lookup returns CDR1 LGHNT and CDR2 FRNRAP. After removal of 0 bases from V and 4 bases from J, the junction contained 2 bases not matched to a gene. The CDR3 covers 16 residues. Here the CDR3 reads CASGLVRLAGTGELFF. The DNA for the CDR3 is TGTGCTAGTGGTTTGGTACGACTAGCGGGCACCGGGGAGCTGTTTTTT.